The 25 T cell receptor beta chains reported below all come from one sample, sequenced in a study of OX40 agonist ivuxolimab in advanced cancers. Method: immunoSEQ multiplex PCR; TCRdb's copy keeps in-frame clones and lacks some. The sample holds some 100,000 clones, 90% seen once. The material was CD4+ or CD8+ T cells sorted from blood, obtained in a trial of the OX40 agonist ivuxolimab. All receptors derive from an adult with an advanced solid tumor such as melanoma, head and neck, liver or kidney cancer.

The chain combines TRBV28 with TRBJ2-5, with D perhaps assigned TRBD1 or TRBD2 (5 bases each). The CDR3 runs 16 residues. With 2 bases removed from V and 4 bases from J, the gap between germline ends came to 17 bases. Germline V gene lookup returns CDR1 MDHEN and CDR2 SYDVKM. CDR3 in amino acids: CASSLSGRVWGETQYF. The CDR3 coding sequence is TGTGCCAGCAGTTTAAGCGGCAGGGTCTGGGGAGAGACCCAGTACTTC.

This chain links TRBV5-1 with TRBJ2-1; weak D call: TRBD2 (5 bases). Germline V gene data show CDR1 as SGHRS and CDR2 as YFSETQ. Trimming took 4 bases from V and 1 from J, leaving 24 bases between them. The CDR3 runs 19 residues. The CDR3 DNA reads as TGCGCCAGCAGCATCTTACCCCCCAGTTCGGGATCATCCTACAATGAGCAGTTCTTC. Translation: CASSILPPSSGSSYNEQFF. The full variable domain, completed using reference TRBV5-1 and TRBJ2-1, is KAGVTQTPRYLIKTRGQQVTLSCSPISGHRSVSWYQQTPGQGLQFLFEYFSETQRNKGNFPGRFSGRQFSNSRSEMNVSTLELGDSALYLCASSILPPSSGSSYNEQFFGPGTRLTVL.

The chain combines TRBV21-1 with TRBJ2-7; no check of the table's D call, TRBD2, against the DNA was made. TRBV21-1 is a listed pseudogene. This CDR3 contains 17 residues. The CDR3 sequence is CARTGTSGPFSSYEQYF. The CDR3 bases are TGTGCCAGGACCGGGACTAGTGGTCCCTTTAGCTCCTACGAGCAGTACTTC.

As DNA, the CDR3 is TGTGCCAGCAGCCAAGTTCGTCTAGCCGGTTACAATGAGCAGTTCTTC. Translated: CASSQVRLAGYNEQFF. The chain combines TRBV4-2 with TRBJ2-1, with a possible D match to TRBD2 (5 bases). CDR1 is LGHNA and CDR2 is YNFKEQ in the germline V gene. V lost 1 base and J lost 4, with 14 bases in between. The CDR3 sequence is 16 residues long.

The chain employs TRBV4-3 and TRBJ2-2; the D gene is possibly TRBD2 (5 bases). V was cut by 0 bases and J by 3 bases, with 8 bases left in between. This CDR3 is built from 15 residues. Germline lookup yields CDR1 LGHNA and CDR2 YSLEER. The CDR3 here is CASSQESGYTGELFF. As DNA, the CDR3 is TGCGCCAGCAGCCAAGAAAGCGGTTACACCGGGGAGCTGTTTTTT.

The chain links TRBV6-4 to TRBJ2-1, with D possibly being TRBD2 (6 bases). The CDR3 extends over 15 amino acids. CDR1 and CDR2 (germline): MRHNA, SNTAGT. With 3 bases removed from V and 5 bases from J, the gap between germline ends came to 14 bases. The CDR3 region has the DNA TGTGCCAGCAGTGATCCCGGCTGGGGGGACAATGAGCAGTTCTTC. It specifies CASSDPGWGDNEQFF.

This clone was detected only once. The chain has TRBV29-1 and TRBJ1-1; D unresolved. The V gene's germline CDR1 is SQVTM and CDR2 ANQGSEA. The CDR3 has 13 residues. Trimming took 1 base from V and 0 from J, leaving 6 bases between them. This chain's CDR3 is CSVEAQLNTEAFF. CDR3 nucleotide sequence: TGCAGCGTTGAAGCACAGCTGAACACTGAAGCTTTCTTT. Filled out from reference TRBV29-1 and TRBJ1-1, the complete variable domain reads SAVISQKPSRDICQRGTSLTIQCQVDSQVTMMFWYRQQPGQSLTLIATANQGSEATYESGFVIDKFPISRPNLTFSTLTVSNMSPEDSSIYLCSVEAQLNTEAFFGQGTRLTVV.

The chain carries TRBV2 and TRBJ2-4; D remains unclear. Trimming removed 1 base from V and 6 bases from J, with 10 bases in between. CDR1 SNHLY and CDR2 FYNNEI come from the germline V gene. The CDR3 spans 14 residues. The CDR3 loop reads CASSEELGLNIQYF. The CDR3 bases are TGTGCCAGCAGTGAAGAGTTGGGTTTAAACATTCAGTACTTC.

The chain uses TRBV4-3 and TRBJ2-7; the match to TRBD2 covers 7 bases. Germline V gene lookup returns CDR1 LGHNA and CDR2 YSLEER. The CDR3 runs to 15 residues. After removal of 0 bases from V and 6 bases from J, the junction contained 8 bases not matched to a gene. CDR3 residues: CASSQDRLAQPEQYF. CDR3 sequence (DNA): TGCGCCAGCAGCCAAGATAGACTAGCTCAACCCGAGCAGTACTTC.

The gene calls are TRBV19 and TRBJ2-4; TRBD2 might be the D (5 bases). This CDR3 region has 15 residues. The germline gives CDR1 LNHDA, CDR2 SQIVND (reference sequence). V shed 5 bases and J shed 5 bases, with 16 bases lying between them. CDR3 sequence: CASSGPTWRENIQYF. CDR3 coding DNA: TGTGCCAGTAGTGGGCCAACCTGGCGGGAAAACATTCAGTACTTC.

The V gene is TRBV28, the J gene TRBJ2-1, with 7 bases aligning to TRBD2. The CDR3 loop spans 16 amino acids. Trimming at V came to 1 base and at J to 1 base, leaving 4 bases not matched to a gene. Germline loops: CDR1 MDHEN, CDR2 SYDVKM. CDR3 region: CASSLFASGSYNEQFF. DNA of the CDR3: TGTGCCAGCAGTTTATTCGCTAGCGGATCCTACAATGAGCAGTTCTTC.

The chain combines TRBV27 with TRBJ2-2; D gene uncertain. The germline V gene has CDR1 MNHEY and CDR2 SMNVEV (reference sequence). This CDR3 has 12 amino acids. V lost 4 bases and J lost 4, with 4 bases in between. The DNA for the CDR3 is TGTGCCAGCAGTTGGAGCACCGGGGAGCTGTTTTTT. It encodes CASSWSTGELFF.

The chain has TRBV19 and TRBJ2-2; perhaps D is TRBD1 or TRBD2 (6 bases each). This CDR3 comprises 15 residues. The germline V and J ends were trimmed by 6 bases and 2 bases, with 13 bases remaining between them. Germline assignment: CDR1 LNHDA and CDR2 SQIVND (reference sequence). The CDR3 DNA reads TGTGCCAGTAGGGGGGGACACCAAAACACCGGGGAGCTGTTTTTT. Translating gives CASRGGHQNTGELFF.

There are a few counts of this clone. The rearrangement joins TRBV6-5 to TRBJ1-5, with a weak D call TRBD1 (6 bases). Per the germline V gene, CDR1 is MNHEY and CDR2 is SVGAGI. Trimming removed 6 bases from V and 7 bases from J, with 13 bases in between. The CDR3 totals 13 residues. Written as DNA, the CDR3 is TGTGCCAGCAGCCTTCAACAGGGACAGCCCCAGCATTTT. Amino acid sequence: CASSLQQGQPQHF.

The V call is TRBV4-2, the J call TRBJ1-3; tentative D call: TRBD1 (5 bases). V was clipped by 1 base and J by 1 base, with 14 bases between them. This CDR3 region has 17 residues. Germline V gene sequence: CDR1 LGHNA, CDR2 YNFKEQ. This CDR3 is CASSQVASQGSGNTIYF. For the CDR3, the DNA is TGTGCCAGCAGCCAAGTTGCATCTCAGGGTTCTGGAAACACCATATATTTT.

This sequence joins TRBV19 and TRBJ1-2, with D maybe TRBD1 (6 bases). The CDR3 extends over 13 amino acids. V lost 6 bases, J lost 7 bases, and 15 bases lay in between. CDR1 and CDR2 from the germline V gene are LNHDA and SQIVND (reference sequence). CDR3 residues: CASRPGGRTGYTF. For the CDR3, the DNA is TGTGCCAGTAGGCCGGGGGGGCGCACTGGCTACACCTTC.

The chain links TRBV5-6 to TRBJ2-5; no definite D call. Trimming left V 4 bases short and J 5 bases short, with 15 bases between. The CDR3 has 14 residues. The germline V gene encodes CDR1 SGHDT and CDR2 YYEEEE. The CDR3 protein is CASSQLKSVETQYF. DNA of the CDR3: TGTGCCAGCAGCCAGTTGAAATCAGTCGAGACCCAGTACTTC.

The rearrangement joins TRBV29-1 to TRBJ1-1, with a tentative D call TRBD1 (5 bases). The germline V gene encodes CDR1 SQVTM and CDR2 ANQGSEA. This CDR3 contains 16 residues. V lost 1 base and J 0 bases, leaving 15 bases between the germline ends. The CDR3 coding sequence is TGCAGCGTTGAAGGTACGCAGGGTAGCATGAACACTGAAGCTTTCTTT. This sequence encodes CSVEGTQGSMNTEAFF.

V and J are TRBV5-1 and TRBJ2-5, with 11 bases that match TRBD2. This CDR3 is built from 17 residues. Per the germline V gene, CDR1 is SGHRS and CDR2 is YFSETQ. The V and J ends lost 7 bases and 1 base, in that order; junction bases with no gene match: 12. This chain's CDR3 is CASLTSGSWWGQETQYF. CDR3 coding DNA: TGCGCCAGCCTTACTAGCGGGAGTTGGTGGGGCCAAGAGACCCAGTACTTC. Together with reference TRBV5-1 and TRBJ2-5, the CDR3 gives the full variable domain: KAGVTQTPRYLIKTRGQQVTLSCSPISGHRSVSWYQQTPGQGLQFLFEYFSETQRNKGNFPGRFSGRQFSNSRSEMNVSTLELGDSALYLCASLTSGSWWGQETQYFGPGTRLLVL.

The genes are TRBV19 and TRBJ2-1; perhaps TRBD2 as D (6 bases). The V and J ends lost 3 bases and 3 bases respectively, with 18 bases between them. This CDR3 has 17 amino acids. Germline-derived CDR1 and CDR2 are LNHDA and SQIVND (reference sequence). The CDR3 DNA reads TGTGCCAGTAGTATGGAGCCCGGTGGGAGGTTCTACAATGAGCAGTTCTTC. Protein sequence: CASSMEPGGRFYNEQFF.

The rearrangement links TRBV23-1 to TRBJ2-1, with 10 nucleotides matching TRBD2. TRBV23-1 is annotated as an ORF whose role is uncertain. The CDR3 runs 17 residues. The V segment lost 3 bases and the J segment 0 bases; nucleotides outside the gene matches: 5. The CDR3 loop is CASSHQREGSSYNEQFF. The CDR3 DNA sequence: TGCGCCAGCAGTCACCAGCGGGAGGGGAGCTCCTACAATGAGCAGTTCTTC.

Regarding this clone: An end of the junction differs from the germline gene, which may be a read error. Within the sample, other DNA sequences also encode this same CDR3. The CDR3 reads CASSPQAGQNYGYTF. The CDR3 nucleotides are TGTGCCAGCAGCCCTCAAGCCGGCCAAAACTATGGCTACACCTTT. This chain joins TRBV9 and TRBJ1-2, with unresolved D. This CDR3 contains 15 residues. Germline V CDR1 and CDR2: SGDLS, YYNGEE.

This clone was observed a few times. This chain connects TRBV4-3 to TRBJ2-7, with D perhaps TRBD1 (5 bases). The germline V gene has CDR1 LGHNA and CDR2 YSLEER. The CDR3 contains 16 residues. Deletions cut 0 bases from V and 3 bases from J, with 15 bases between. The DNA for the CDR3 is TGCGCCAGCAGCCAAGATATGGTCCGAGACAGCTACGAGCAGTACTTC. Translated: CASSQDMVRDSYEQYF.

The rearrangement joins TRBV28 to TRBJ1-5; D is unclear. The germline V and J ends were trimmed by 3 bases and 4 bases, with 10 bases remaining between them. This CDR3 contains 14 residues. The V gene's germline CDR1 is MDHEN and CDR2 SYDVKM. CDR3 in DNA: TGTGCCAGCAGTTTTGAGGTCCCTAATCAGCCCCAGCATTTT. Its protein product is CASSFEVPNQPQHF.

The V gene is TRBV6-6, the J gene TRBJ1-5; tentative D call: TRBD1 (5 bases). Trimming shortened V by 6 bases and J by 0 bases, and 9 bases separated the two germline ends. From germline, CDR1 is MNHNY and CDR2 SVGAGI (reference sequence). The CDR3 contains 14 residues. The CDR3 sequence is CASRTGGSNQPQHF. CDR3 nucleotides: TGTGCCAGCAGAACCGGGGGTAGCAATCAGCCCCAGCATTTT.